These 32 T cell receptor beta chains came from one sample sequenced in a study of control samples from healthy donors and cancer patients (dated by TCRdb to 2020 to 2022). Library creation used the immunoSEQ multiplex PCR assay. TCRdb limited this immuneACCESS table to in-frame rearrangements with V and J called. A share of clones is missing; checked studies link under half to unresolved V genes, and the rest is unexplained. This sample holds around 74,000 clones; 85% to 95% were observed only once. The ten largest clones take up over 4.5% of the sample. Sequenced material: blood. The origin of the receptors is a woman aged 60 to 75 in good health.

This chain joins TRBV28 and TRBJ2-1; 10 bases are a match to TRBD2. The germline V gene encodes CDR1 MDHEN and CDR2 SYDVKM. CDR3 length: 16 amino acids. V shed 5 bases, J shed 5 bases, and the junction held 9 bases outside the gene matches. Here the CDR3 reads CASSPGLADGNNEQFF. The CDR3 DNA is TGTGCCAGCAGTCCCGGACTAGCGGACGGAAACAATGAGCAGTTCTTC.

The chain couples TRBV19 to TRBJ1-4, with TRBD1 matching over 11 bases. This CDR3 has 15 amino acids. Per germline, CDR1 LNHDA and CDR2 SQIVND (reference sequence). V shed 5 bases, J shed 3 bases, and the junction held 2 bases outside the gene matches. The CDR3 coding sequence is TGTGCCAGTAGTCCGGGACAGGGGGCTAATGAAAAACTGTTTTTT. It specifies CASSPGQGANEKLFF.

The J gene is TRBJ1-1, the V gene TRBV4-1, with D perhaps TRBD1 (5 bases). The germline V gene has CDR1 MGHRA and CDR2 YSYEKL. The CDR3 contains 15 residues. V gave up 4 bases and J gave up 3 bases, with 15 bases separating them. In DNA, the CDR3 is TGCGCCAGCAGCCCCGTGGGACGACGGGACACTGAAGCTTTCTTT. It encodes CASSPVGRRDTEAFF.

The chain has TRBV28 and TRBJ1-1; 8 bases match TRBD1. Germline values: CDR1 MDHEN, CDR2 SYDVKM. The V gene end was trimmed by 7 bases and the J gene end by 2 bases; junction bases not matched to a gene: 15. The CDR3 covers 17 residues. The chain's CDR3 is CASIMISGQGGNTEAFF. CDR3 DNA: TGTGCCAGCATCATGATATCCGGACAGGGAGGCAACACTGAAGCTTTCTTT.

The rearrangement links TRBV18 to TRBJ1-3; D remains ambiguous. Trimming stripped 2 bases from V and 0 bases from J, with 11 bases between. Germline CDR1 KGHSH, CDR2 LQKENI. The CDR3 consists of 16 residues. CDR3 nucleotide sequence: TGTGCCAGCTCACCAACCCAAGTTAGCTCTGGAAACACCATATATTTT. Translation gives CASSPTQVSSGNTIYF. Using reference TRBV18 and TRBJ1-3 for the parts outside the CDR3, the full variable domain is NAGVMQNPRHLVRRRGQEARLRCSPMKGHSHVYWYRQLPEEGLKFMVYLQKENIIDESGMPKERFSAEFPKEGPSILRIQQVVRGDSAAYFCASSPTQVSSGNTIYFGEGSWLTVV.

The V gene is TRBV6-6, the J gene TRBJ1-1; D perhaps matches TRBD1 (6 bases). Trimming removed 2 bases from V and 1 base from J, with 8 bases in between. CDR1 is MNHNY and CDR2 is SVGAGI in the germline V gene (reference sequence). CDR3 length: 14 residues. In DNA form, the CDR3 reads TGTGCCAGCAGTTACGGGGACACGAACACTGAAGCTTTCTTT. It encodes CASSYGDTNTEAFF.

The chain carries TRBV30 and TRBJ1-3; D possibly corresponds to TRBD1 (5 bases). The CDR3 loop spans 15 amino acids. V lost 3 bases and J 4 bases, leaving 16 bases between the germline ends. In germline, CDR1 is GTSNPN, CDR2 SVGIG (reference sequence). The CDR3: CAWSFGGTAGNTIYF. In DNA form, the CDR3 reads TGTGCCTGGAGCTTCGGGGGGACCGCGGGAAACACCATATATTTT. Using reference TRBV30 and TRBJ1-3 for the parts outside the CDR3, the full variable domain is SQTIHQWPATLVQPVGSPLSLECTVEGTSNPNLYWYRQAAGRGLQLLFYSVGIGQISSEVPQNLSASRPQDRQFILSSKKLLLSDSGFYLCAWSFGGTAGNTIYFGEGSWLTVV.

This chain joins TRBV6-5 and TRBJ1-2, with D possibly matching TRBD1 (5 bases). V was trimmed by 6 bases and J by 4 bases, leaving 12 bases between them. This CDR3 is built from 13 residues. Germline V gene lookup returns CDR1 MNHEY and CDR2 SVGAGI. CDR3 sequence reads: CASRGAAGYGYTF. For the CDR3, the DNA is TGTGCCAGCAGAGGGGCAGCCGGCTATGGCTACACCTTC.

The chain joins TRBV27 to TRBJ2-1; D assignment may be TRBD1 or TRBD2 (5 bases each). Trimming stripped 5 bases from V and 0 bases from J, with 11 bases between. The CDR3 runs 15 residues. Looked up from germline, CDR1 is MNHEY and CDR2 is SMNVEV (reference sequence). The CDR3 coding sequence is TGTGCCAGCAGTCCGAGGGACGCCTCCTACAATGAGCAGTTCTTC. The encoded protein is CASSPRDASYNEQFF.

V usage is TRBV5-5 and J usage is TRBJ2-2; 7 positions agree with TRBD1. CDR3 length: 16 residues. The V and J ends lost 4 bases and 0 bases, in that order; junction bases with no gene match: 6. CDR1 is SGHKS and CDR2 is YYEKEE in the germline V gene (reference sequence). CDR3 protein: CASSKTGEANTGELFF. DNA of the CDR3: TGTGCCAGCAGCAAAACAGGGGAAGCGAACACCGGGGAGCTGTTTTTT.

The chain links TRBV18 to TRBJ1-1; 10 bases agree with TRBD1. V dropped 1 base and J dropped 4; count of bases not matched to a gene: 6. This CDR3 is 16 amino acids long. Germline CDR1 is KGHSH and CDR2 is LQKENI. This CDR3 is CASSPQGRTGGTEAFF. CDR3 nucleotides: TGTGCCAGCTCACCACAAGGAAGGACAGGGGGCACTGAAGCTTTCTTT.

The DNA for the CDR3 is TGTGCCAGCAGTTACTCGGGAGACAGCGGCTCGGTTGAGCAGTACTTC. It encodes CASSYSGDSGSVEQYF. The chain carries TRBV6-5 and TRBJ2-7; D might be TRBD1 or TRBD2, each matching 5 bases. With 0 bases removed from V and 7 bases from J, the gap between germline ends came to 19 bases. This CDR3 is 16 amino acids long. Germline lookup yields CDR1 MNHEY and CDR2 SVGAGI.

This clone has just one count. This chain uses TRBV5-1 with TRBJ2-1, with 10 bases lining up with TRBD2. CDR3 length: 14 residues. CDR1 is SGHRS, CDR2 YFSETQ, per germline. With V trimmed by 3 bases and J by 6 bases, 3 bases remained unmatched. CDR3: CASSSGLAPNEQFF. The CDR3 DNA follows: TGCGCCAGCAGCTCGGGACTAGCGCCCAATGAGCAGTTCTTC.

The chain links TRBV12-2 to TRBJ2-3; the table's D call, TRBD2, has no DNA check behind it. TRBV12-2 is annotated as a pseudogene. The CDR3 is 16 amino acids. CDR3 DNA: TGTGCAAGTCGCTTCCCCCTAACTAGCGGCACAGATACGCAGTATTTT. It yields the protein CASRFPLTSGTDTQYF.

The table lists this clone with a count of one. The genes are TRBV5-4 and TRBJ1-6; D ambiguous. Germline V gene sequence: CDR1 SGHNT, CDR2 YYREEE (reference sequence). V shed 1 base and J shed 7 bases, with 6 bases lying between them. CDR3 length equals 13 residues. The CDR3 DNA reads TGTGCCAGCAGCTTGTTTCAGAATTCACCCCTCCACTTT. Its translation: CASSLFQNSPLHF.

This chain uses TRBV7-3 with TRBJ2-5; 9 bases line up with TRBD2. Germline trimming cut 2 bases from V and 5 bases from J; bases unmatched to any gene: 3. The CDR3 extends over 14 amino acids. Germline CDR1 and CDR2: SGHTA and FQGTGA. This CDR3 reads CASSLAGGRETQYF. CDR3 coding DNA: TGTGCCAGCAGCTTAGCGGGAGGGCGGGAGACCCAGTACTTC.

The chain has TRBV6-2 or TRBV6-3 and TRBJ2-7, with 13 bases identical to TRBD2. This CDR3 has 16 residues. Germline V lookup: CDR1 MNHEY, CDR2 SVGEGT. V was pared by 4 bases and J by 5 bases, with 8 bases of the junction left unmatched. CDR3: CASSSILAGGTNEQYF. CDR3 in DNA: TGTGCCAGCAGTTCAATACTAGCGGGAGGGACGAACGAGCAGTACTTC.

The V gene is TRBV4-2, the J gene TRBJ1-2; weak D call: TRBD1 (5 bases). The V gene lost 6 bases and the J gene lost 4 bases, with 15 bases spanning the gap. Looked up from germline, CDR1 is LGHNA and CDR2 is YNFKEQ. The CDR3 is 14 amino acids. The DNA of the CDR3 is TGTGCCAGCAGTCGCTTCACAGGACCCTATGGCTACACCTTC. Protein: CASSRFTGPYGYTF.

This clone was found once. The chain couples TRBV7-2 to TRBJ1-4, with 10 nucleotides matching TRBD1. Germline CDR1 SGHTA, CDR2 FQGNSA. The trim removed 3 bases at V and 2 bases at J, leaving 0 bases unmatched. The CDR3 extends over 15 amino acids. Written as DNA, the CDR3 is TGTGCCAGCAGCTTGACAGGGGGCACTAATGAAAAACTGTTTTTT. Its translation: CASSLTGGTNEKLFF.

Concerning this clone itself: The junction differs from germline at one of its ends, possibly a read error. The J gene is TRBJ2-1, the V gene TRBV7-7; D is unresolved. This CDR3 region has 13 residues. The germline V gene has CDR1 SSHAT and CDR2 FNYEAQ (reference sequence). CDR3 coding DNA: TGTGCTAGCAGCTTAGATAGGGAAAATGAGCAGTTCTTC. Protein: CASSLDRENEQFF.

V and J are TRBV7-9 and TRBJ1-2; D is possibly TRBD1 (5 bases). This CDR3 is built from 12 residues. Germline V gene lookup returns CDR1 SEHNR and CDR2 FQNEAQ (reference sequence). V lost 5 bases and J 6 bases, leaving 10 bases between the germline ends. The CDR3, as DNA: TGTGCCAGCAGCAGGGGCGGGGATGGCTACACCTTC. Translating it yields CASSRGGDGYTF.

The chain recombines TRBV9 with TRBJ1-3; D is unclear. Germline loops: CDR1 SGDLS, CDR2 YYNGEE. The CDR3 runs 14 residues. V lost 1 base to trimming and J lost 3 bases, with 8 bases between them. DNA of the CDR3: TGTGCCAGCAGCGTACACGTAGGTGGAAACACCATATATTTT. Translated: CASSVHVGGNTIYF.

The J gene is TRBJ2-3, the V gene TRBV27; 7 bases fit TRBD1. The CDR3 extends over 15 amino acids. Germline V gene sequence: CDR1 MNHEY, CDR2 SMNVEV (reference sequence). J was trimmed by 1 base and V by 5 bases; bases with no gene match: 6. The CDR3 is CASSRDRARTDTQYF. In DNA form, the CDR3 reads TGTGCCAGCAGTCGCGACAGGGCCCGCACAGATACGCAGTATTTT.

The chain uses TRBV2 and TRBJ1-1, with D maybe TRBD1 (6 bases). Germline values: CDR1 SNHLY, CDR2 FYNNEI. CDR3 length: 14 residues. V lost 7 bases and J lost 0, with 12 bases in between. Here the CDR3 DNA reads TGTGCCAGCACTAGGACAGATTTGAACACTGAAGCTTTCTTT. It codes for CASTRTDLNTEAFF.

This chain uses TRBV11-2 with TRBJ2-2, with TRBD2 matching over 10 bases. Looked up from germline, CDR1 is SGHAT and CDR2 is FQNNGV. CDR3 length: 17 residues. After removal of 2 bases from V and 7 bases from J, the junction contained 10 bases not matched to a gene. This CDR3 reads CASSLLPSGRRGGELFF. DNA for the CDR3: TGTGCCAGCAGCTTATTACCTAGCGGGAGAAGGGGCGGGGAGCTGTTTTTT.

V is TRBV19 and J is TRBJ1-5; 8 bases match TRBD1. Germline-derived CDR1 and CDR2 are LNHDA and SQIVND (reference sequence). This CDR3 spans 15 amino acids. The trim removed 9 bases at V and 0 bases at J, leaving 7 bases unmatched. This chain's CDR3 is CASRQGKNSNQPQHF. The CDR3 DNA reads TGTGCCAGCAGACAGGGGAAAAATAGCAATCAGCCCCAGCATTTT.

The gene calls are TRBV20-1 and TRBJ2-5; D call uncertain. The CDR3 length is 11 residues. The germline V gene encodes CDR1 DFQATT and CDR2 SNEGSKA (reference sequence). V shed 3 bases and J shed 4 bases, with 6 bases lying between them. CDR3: CSASRLETQYF. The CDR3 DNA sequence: TGCAGTGCTAGTCGCCTAGAGACCCAGTACTTC.

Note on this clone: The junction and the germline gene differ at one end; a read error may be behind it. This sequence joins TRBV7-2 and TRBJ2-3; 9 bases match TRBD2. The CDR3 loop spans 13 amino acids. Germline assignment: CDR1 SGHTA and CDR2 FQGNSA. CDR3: CASSLRREGITHF. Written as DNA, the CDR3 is TGTGCCAGCAGCTTAAGGCGGGAGGGCATCACACATTTT.

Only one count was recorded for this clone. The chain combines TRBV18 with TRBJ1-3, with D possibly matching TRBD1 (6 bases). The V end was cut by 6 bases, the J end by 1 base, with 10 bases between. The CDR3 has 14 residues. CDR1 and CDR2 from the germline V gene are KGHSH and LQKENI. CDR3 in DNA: TGTGCCAGCTCTGTACAGGGATCTGGAAACACCATATATTTT. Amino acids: CASSVQGSGNTIYF.

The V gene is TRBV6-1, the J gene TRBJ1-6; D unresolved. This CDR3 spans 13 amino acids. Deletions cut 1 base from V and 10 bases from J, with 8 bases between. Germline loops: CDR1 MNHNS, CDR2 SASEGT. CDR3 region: CASSEVAESPLHF. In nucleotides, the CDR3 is TGTGCCAGCAGTGAAGTGGCGGAATCACCCCTCCACTTT.

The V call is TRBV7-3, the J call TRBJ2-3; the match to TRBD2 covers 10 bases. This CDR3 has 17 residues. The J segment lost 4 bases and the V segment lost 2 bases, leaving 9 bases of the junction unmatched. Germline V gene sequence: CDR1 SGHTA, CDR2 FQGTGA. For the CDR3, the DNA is TGTGCCAGCAGCTTATCCCCTAGCGGGAGTGGGGCAGATACGCAGTATTTT. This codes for CASSLSPSGSGADTQYF.

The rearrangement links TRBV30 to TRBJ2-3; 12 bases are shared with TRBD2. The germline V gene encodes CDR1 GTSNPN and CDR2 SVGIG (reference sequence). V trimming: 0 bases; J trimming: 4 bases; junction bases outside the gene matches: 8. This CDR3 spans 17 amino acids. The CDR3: CAWSVTLTSGSPDTQYF. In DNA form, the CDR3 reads TGTGCCTGGAGTGTAACTTTGACTAGCGGGAGCCCAGATACGCAGTATTTT.